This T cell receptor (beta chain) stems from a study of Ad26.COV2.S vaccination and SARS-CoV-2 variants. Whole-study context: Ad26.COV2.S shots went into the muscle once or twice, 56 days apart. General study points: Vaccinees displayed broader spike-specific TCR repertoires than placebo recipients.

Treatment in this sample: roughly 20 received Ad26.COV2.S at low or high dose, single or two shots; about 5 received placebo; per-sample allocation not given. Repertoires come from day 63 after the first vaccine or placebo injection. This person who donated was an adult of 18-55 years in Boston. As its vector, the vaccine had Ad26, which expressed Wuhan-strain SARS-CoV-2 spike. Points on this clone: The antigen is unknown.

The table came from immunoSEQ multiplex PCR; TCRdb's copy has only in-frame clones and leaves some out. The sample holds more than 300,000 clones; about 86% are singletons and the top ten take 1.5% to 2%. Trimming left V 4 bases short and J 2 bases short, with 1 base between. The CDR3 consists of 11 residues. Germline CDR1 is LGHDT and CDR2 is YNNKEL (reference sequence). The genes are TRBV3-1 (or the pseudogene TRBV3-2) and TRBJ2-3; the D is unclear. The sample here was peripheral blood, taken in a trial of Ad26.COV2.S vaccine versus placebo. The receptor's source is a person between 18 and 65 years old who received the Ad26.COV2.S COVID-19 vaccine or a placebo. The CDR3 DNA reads TGTGCCAGCAGCCTCACAGATACGCAGTATTTT. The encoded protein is CASSLTDTQYF.